This T cell receptor beta chain was found in a study of early T cells in non-severe SARS-CoV-2 infection. TCRdb itself ran the 5' RACE reads through MiXCR, one entry per CDR3 protein. The table has about 64,000 distinct CDR3 sequences, about 10% seen once. Per germline, CDR1 SGHAT and CDR2 FQNNGV. The CDR3 has 13 residues. V lost 5 bases, J lost 4 bases, and 11 bases lay in between. General study points: Missing private and CD4 specificities, VDJdb matching favored anti-spike CD8 responses.

This clonotype was counted at least ten times. What it binds is not known. The sequences come from whole blood, collected at baseline. The V call is TRBV11-2, the J call TRBJ1-2, with TRBD1 as a possible D gene (5 bases). The source is an adult who was a healthcare worker with PCR-confirmed SARS-CoV-2 infection or an uninfected control (not recorded which). CDR3 coding DNA: TGTGCCAGCAGCCAGGGAGTAGGCTATGGCTACACCTTC. It is translated as CASSQGVGYGYTF.